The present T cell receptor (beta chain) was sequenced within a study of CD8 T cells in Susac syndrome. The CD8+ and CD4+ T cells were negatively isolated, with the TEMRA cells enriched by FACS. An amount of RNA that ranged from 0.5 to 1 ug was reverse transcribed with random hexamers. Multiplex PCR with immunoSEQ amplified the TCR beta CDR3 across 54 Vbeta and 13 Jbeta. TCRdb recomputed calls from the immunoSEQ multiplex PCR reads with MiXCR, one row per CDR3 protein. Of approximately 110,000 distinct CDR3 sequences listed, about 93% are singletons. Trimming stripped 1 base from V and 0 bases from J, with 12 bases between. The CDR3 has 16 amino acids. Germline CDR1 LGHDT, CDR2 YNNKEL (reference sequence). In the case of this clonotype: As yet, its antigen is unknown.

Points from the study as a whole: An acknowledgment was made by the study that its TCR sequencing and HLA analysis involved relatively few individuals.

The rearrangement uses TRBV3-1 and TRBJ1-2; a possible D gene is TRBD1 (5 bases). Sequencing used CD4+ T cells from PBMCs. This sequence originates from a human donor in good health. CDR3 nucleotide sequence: TGTGCCAGCAGCCAAGGACAGAGCCTAACTAACTATGGCTACACCTTC. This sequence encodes CASSQGQSLTNYGYTF.